This TCR beta chain is from a study of blood T cell repertoires in COVID-19. Study overall: T cells, B-cell-depleted T cells, or PBMCs provided the cDNA or gDNA that served as material.

The protocol was immunoSEQ multiplex PCR, while the TCRdb copy is restricted to in-frame clones and leaves out a portion. The sample includes about 140,000 clones, 65% to 85% of them seen just once. The receptor comes from a woman aged 55 to 70 with acute or convalescent COVID-19. The specimen sequenced was peripheral blood.

CDR3 amino acids: CASSHRPLRGSSGNEQFF. CDR3 nucleotides: TGCGCCAGCAGCCACCGACCGCTCAGGGGTTCGTCGGGAAATGAGCAGTTCTTC. The rearrangement uses TRBV4-1 and TRBJ2-1; tentatively, D is TRBD1 (6 bases). V lost 3 bases and J 7 bases, leaving 25 bases between the germline ends. The germline CDR1 and CDR2 sequences are MGHRA and YSYEKL. The CDR3 covers 18 residues.